This TCR beta chain is from a study of beta chain features in type 1 diabetes. General study results and limits: More deletions and fewer insertions at VDJ junctions were found in patients with type 1 diabetes. Sequencing the cDNA could make cells with high TCR expression show up more than they should.

This clone was seen a handful of times. Its target is not known. Germline values: CDR1 SQVTM, CDR2 ANQGSEA. Trimming cost V 4 bases and J 0 bases; bases outside gene matches: 8. The CDR3 covers 16 residues. CD4+ naive, central memory, regulatory and stem cell-like memory subsets were isolated by sorting on CD45RO/CCR7/CD25/CD127/CD95/CD27. TCRB transcripts that were expressed got sequenced, as all of the isolated RNA had been reverse transcribed. There were millions of reads on average in the naive, central memory and regulatory T cell samples. The data were produced by immunoSEQ multiplex PCR, yet TCRdb's version contains in-frame clones alone and is incomplete. The data hold just under 150,000 clones, with more than 9% observed a single time.

V is TRBV29-1 and J is TRBJ2-2; 7 nucleotides line up with TRBD1. The sample taken for sequencing was naive CD4+ T cells from blood. The source is a man between 18 and 35 years old in good health. CDR3 loop: CSVVVVGGPNTGELFF. CDR3 nucleotides: TGCAGCGTTGTAGTCGTAGGGGGCCCGAACACCGGGGAGCTGTTTTTT.